This T cell receptor (beta chain) emerged from a study of blood T cells in healthy people across ages. CDR3 length equals 15 residues. CDR1 is MNHEY, CDR2 SVGAGI, per germline. V was shortened by 6 bases and J by 6 bases, with 18 bases between the two germline ends. There are a few counts of this clonotype. Its antigen is not known. Primed by a sample-barcoded 5' primer and a J-beta primer mix, a second PCR proceeded for 7 to 11 cycles. TCRdb re-called the 5' RACE reads with MiXCR, one entry per CDR3 protein. This sample has 750,000 to 1,000,000 distinct CDR3 sequences, with around 29% found just once. Study results and caveats: Donor CMV status, an unknown factor, possibly confounded changes in expanded clonotypes.

These records were also assigned to another study, of T cells of mothers and their children. From that report: Three healthy Caucasian mothers gave samples, and so did their six children. A second PCR was performed with the M1S primer. This primer added sample barcodes and 2-4 random nucleotides. Overlap measured in related mother-child pairs was slightly, non-significantly higher than in unrelated pairs.

The sample consisted of blood. The genes are TRBV6-5 and TRBJ1-5, with a tentative D call TRBD1 (6 bases). This TCR was recovered from a woman aged 40 to 55 in good health. The CDR3 DNA follows: TGTGCCAGCAGGATGGACAGCGTCCAGGGTCAGCCCCAGCATTTT. It encodes CASRMDSVQGQPQHF.